The subject of this entry is one T cell receptor beta chain. No antigen is known for it. This entry comes from a study of esophageal squamous cell carcinoma under preoperative chemotherapy. The study, taken as a whole, reports: After paclitaxel-nedaplatin, abundant clones were more likely to contract than amplify. Chemotherapy was followed by significantly higher TCR diversity in peripheral T cells only, not tumor-infiltrating lymphocytes.

The V gene's germline CDR1 is MNHNS and CDR2 SASEGT. The CDR3 has 13 amino acids. The germline V and J ends were trimmed by 7 bases and 10 bases, with 17 bases remaining between them. TCRdb processed the PCR reads anew with MiXCR; each CDR3 protein has one entry. The sample gives under 14,000 distinct CDR3 sequences, over 55% of which show up once; 29% is in the top ten. The time point here: after preoperative PTX-NDP chemotherapy. Before surgery, patients were given preoperative paclitaxel-nedaplatin chemotherapy. This receptor was obtained from a human donor with esophageal squamous cell carcinoma. The donor label of this sample is uncertain. Sample acquisition took place from a patient given preoperative chemotherapy. V usage is TRBV6-1 and J usage is TRBJ2-1; tentative D call: TRBD2 (5 bases). CDR3 residues: CASKEVTEVEQFF. In nucleotides, the CDR3 is TGTGCCAGCAAGGAGGTTACGGAGGTCGAGCAGTTCTTC.